A selection of T cell receptor beta chains follows, all from one sample in a study of lymphopenia after photon versus proton radiotherapy. Produced via immunoSEQ multiplex PCR; TCRdb's table is partial and in-frame only. The data contain 75,000 or so clones, around 88% of them singletons. The source was peripheral blood, collected from a patient treated with proton-based radiotherapy. The receptor source for this set is a man in his 60s with pancreatic cancer. Each CDR3 is given with its conserved first and last residue. A D gene is named only where the DNA matches it firmly. Only some rows state a clone size, as once, few, many or a class for expanded clones.

abundance: NA
j_gene: TRBJ2-7
d_gene: NA
v_gene: TRBV7-8
CDR3nt: TGTGCCAGCAGCCCGCTAGCGCTTGGCTACGAGCAGTACTTC
CDR3aa: CASSPLALGYEQYF

abundance: NA
j_gene: TRBJ2-3
d_gene: NA
v_gene: TRBV7-9
CDR3nt: TGTGCCAGCAGCTTAGCGGGAGTATCGACAGATACGCAGTATTTT
CDR3aa: CASSLAGVSTDTQYF

abundance: NA
j_gene: TRBJ2-1
d_gene: TRBD2
v_gene: TRBV4-1
CDR3nt: TGCGCCAGCAGCCAAGGGGGACTAGACTACAATGAGCAGTTCTTC
CDR3aa: CASSQGGLDYNEQFF

abundance: NA
j_gene: TRBJ2-3
d_gene: TRBD1
v_gene: TRBV11-1
CDR3nt: TGTGCCAGCAAAGCTTTGGGACAGACCACAGATACGCAGTATTTT
CDR3aa: CASKALGQTTDTQYF

abundance: NA
j_gene: TRBJ2-7
d_gene: TRBD2
v_gene: TRBV7-8
CDR3nt: TGTGCCAGCACAAGGGGACTAGCGGGAGTTTACGAGCAGTACTTC
CDR3aa: CASTRGLAGVYEQYF

abundance: NA
j_gene: TRBJ2-2
d_gene: NA
v_gene: TRBV5-4
CDR3nt: TGTGCCAGCAGCGTCCTAATAGGGAATGGCGTCGGGGAGCTGTTTTTT
CDR3aa: CASSVLIGNGVGELFF

abundance: NA
j_gene: TRBJ2-3
d_gene: TRBD1
v_gene: TRBV2
CDR3nt: TGTGCCAGTTACACGGGACAGACAAGCACAGATACGCAGTATTTT
CDR3aa: CASYTGQTSTDTQYF

abundance: NA
j_gene: TRBJ1-5
d_gene: NA
v_gene: TRBV27
CDR3nt: TGTGCCAGCAGTTTTGGGCGAAATCAGCCCCAGCATTTT
CDR3aa: CASSFGRNQPQHF

abundance: NA
j_gene: TRBJ1-3
d_gene: TRBD1
v_gene: TRBV9
CDR3nt: TGTGCCAGCAGCGTCGGGACAGGGATCGGAAACACCATATATTTT
CDR3aa: CASSVGTGIGNTIYF

abundance: medium-sized
j_gene: TRBJ2-7
d_gene: NA
v_gene: TRBV27
CDR3nt: TGTGCCAGCAGTTGGGACTCCCTCTCCTACGAGCAGTACTTC
CDR3aa: CASSWDSLSYEQYF

abundance: once
j_gene: TRBJ2-5
d_gene: NA
v_gene: TRBV7-9
CDR3nt: TGTGCCAGCAGCTCATCCACCTACCAAGAGACCCAGTACTTC
CDR3aa: CASSSSTYQETQYF

abundance: NA
j_gene: TRBJ1-1
d_gene: NA
v_gene: TRBV28
CDR3nt: TGTGCCAGCAGTTTGCTCGGTTTCGAAGCTTTCTTT
CDR3aa: CASSLLGFEAFF

abundance: NA
j_gene: TRBJ1-1
d_gene: NA
v_gene: TRBV7-9
CDR3nt: TGTGCCAGCAGCTTAGACAGGTTGAACACTGAAGCTTTCTTT
CDR3aa: CASSLDRLNTEAFF

abundance: few
j_gene: TRBJ1-1
d_gene: NA
v_gene: TRBV2
CDR3nt: TGTGCCAGCAGCGCCACAGGGCCCACTGAAGCTTTCTTT
CDR3aa: CASSATGPTEAFF

abundance: NA
j_gene: TRBJ2-5
d_gene: NA
v_gene: TRBV29-1
CDR3nt: TGCAGCGTTCAGCAGGATCAGGGGACCCAGTACTTC
CDR3aa: CSVQQDQGTQYF

abundance: NA
j_gene: TRBJ2-7
d_gene: NA
v_gene: TRBV7-2
CDR3nt: TGTGCCAGCAGCTTCTCTAGATCCGAGCAGTACTTC
CDR3aa: CASSFSRSEQYF

abundance: NA
j_gene: TRBJ2-5
d_gene: TRBD1
v_gene: TRBV7-3
CDR3nt: TGTGCCAGCAGCTTAGGGTCTGGGACAGCCCCCGAGACCCAGTACTTC
CDR3aa: CASSLGSGTAPETQYF

abundance: once
j_gene: TRBJ2-4
d_gene: NA
v_gene: TRBV7-9
CDR3nt: TGTGCCAGCAGTCAAGAGGTGGGAAACATTCAGTACTTC
CDR3aa: CASSQEVGNIQYF

abundance: NA
j_gene: TRBJ2-5
d_gene: NA
v_gene: TRBV5-6
CDR3nt: TGTGCCAGCAGCTTGGAAGAGACCCAGTACTTC
CDR3aa: CASSLEETQYF

abundance: NA
j_gene: TRBJ1-1
d_gene: NA
v_gene: TRBV28
CDR3nt: TGTGCCAGCACCCTTCGGTACAGGGTGGAGGGGACTGAAGCTTTCTTT
CDR3aa: CASTLRYRVEGTEAFF

abundance: few
j_gene: TRBJ1-1
d_gene: NA
v_gene: TRBV15
CDR3nt: TGTGCCACCAGAGAGGGACTAAACACTGAAGCTTTCTTT
CDR3aa: CATREGLNTEAFF

abundance: NA
j_gene: TRBJ1-1
d_gene: NA
v_gene: TRBV27
CDR3nt: TGTGCCAGCAGTCCACAGGCTAGGGGGACTGAAGCTTTCTTT
CDR3aa: CASSPQARGTEAFF

abundance: NA
j_gene: TRBJ2-6
d_gene: NA
v_gene: TRBV28
CDR3nt: TGTGGTAGCTCTGGGGCCAACGTCCTGACTTTC
CDR3aa: CGSSGANVLTF

abundance: NA
j_gene: TRBJ2-1
d_gene: NA
v_gene: TRBV7-9
CDR3nt: TGTGCCAGCAGCCCGGGACGGAAAAACTACAATGAGCAGTTCTTC
CDR3aa: CASSPGRKNYNEQFF